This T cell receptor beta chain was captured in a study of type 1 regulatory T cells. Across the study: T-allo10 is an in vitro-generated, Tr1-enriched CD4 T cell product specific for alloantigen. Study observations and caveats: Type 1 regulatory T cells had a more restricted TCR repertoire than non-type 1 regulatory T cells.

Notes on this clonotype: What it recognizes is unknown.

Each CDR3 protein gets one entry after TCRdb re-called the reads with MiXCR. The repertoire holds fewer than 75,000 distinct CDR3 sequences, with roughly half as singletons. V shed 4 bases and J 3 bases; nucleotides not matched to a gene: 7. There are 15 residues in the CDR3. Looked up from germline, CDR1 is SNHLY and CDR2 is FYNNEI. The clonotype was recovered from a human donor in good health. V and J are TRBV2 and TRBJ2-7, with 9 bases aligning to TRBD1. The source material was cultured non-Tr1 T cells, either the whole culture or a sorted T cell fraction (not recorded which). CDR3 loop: CASSGSGQGNYEQYF. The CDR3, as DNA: TGTGCCAGCAGTGGCTCGGGACAGGGCAACTACGAGCAGTACTTC.